The rows below give T cell receptor beta chains drawn from one sample of a study of T cell responses to AZD1222 COVID-19 vaccine. Produced via immunoSEQ multiplex PCR; TCRdb's table is partial and in-frame only. This table has approximately 180,000 clones, 90% to 95% appearing once. Specimen: peripheral blood, collected 28 days after the second dose of the MenACWY control vaccine. These receptors were obtained from an adult who received the MenACWY meningococcal vaccine as a control. Each CDR3 is given without its conserved first and last residue.

CDR3: ASSLVVTQNTGELF
J: TRBJ2-2
V: TRBV7-2

CDR3: AISGKGQGLNTEAF
J: TRBJ1-1
V: TRBV10-3

CDR3: ASRGRRDDPGYT
J: TRBJ1-2
V: TRBV2

CDR3: AWTVQGAYEQY
J: TRBJ2-7
V: TRBV30

CDR3: ATGGQITDTQY
J: TRBJ2-3
V: TRBV19

CDR3: ASSSGTGPNYGYT
J: TRBJ1-2
V: TRBV6-5

CDR3: ASSLDLLGGSGNTIY
J: TRBJ1-3
V: TRBV7-9

CDR3: ASSPRTANTEAF
J: TRBJ1-1
V: TRBV18

CDR3: ASSPIGGHYSYEQY
J: TRBJ2-7
V: TRBV7-4

CDR3: AISDSHQPQH
J: TRBJ1-5
V: TRBV10-3

CDR3: ASSLRGASEAF
J: TRBJ1-1
V: TRBV5-4

CDR3: SVYPSSYNEQF
J: TRBJ2-1
V: TRBV29-1

CDR3: ASSQKGLAGIQSSYNEQF
J: TRBJ2-1
V: TRBV4-1

CDR3: ASLPPDGEQF
J: TRBJ2-1
V: TRBV7-9

CDR3: ATSTARKSPLH
J: TRBJ1-6
V: TRBV15

CDR3: ASSVGQGASYNEQF
J: TRBJ2-1
V: TRBV2

CDR3: ASSLRADYEQY
J: TRBJ2-7
V: TRBV12-3/TRBV12-4

CDR3: ASSLWTAGGSGANVLT
J: TRBJ2-6
V: TRBV13

CDR3: AWSVRLGSRAYGYT
J: TRBJ1-2
V: TRBV30

CDR3: AWRVGGGAEETQY
J: TRBJ2-5
V: TRBV30

CDR3: ASSYTPEGGYGYT
J: TRBJ1-2
V: TRBV6-2/TRBV6-3

CDR3: ASSTGTGGTEQY
J: TRBJ2-7
V: TRBV5-4

CDR3: ASSQANYGYT
J: TRBJ1-2
V: TRBV6-2/TRBV6-3

CDR3: ASSSGLNTEAF
J: TRBJ1-1
V: TRBV12-3/TRBV12-4

CDR3: ASSQLISGGLQY
J: TRBJ2-5
V: TRBV3-1/TRBV3-2

CDR3: ASSYNSRTGDRGFNEQF
J: TRBJ2-1
V: TRBV6-2/TRBV6-3

CDR3: ASSVGYEQY
J: TRBJ2-7
V: TRBV2

CDR3: ASSLEGGSGANYGYT
J: TRBJ1-2
V: TRBV5-5

CDR3: ASSLGQTSPLH
J: TRBJ1-6
V: TRBV7-2

CDR3: ASKLPSTDTQY
J: TRBJ2-3
V: TRBV7-9

CDR3: ASSQQGADGYT
J: TRBJ1-2
V: TRBV5-1

CDR3: ASSYSKRSNQPQH
J: TRBJ1-5
V: TRBV6-5

CDR3: ASSEGLRAGYT
J: TRBJ1-2
V: TRBV2

CDR3: ASRPGQRGGGYT
J: TRBJ1-2
V: TRBV6-5

CDR3: ASSVGRFSYEQY
J: TRBJ2-7
V: TRBV9

CDR3: ASSLGAGTVQETQY
J: TRBJ2-5
V: TRBV7-7

CDR3: ATSDYLSGYT
J: TRBJ1-2
V: TRBV24-1

CDR3: ASSPGGAKDTQY
J: TRBJ2-3
V: TRBV28

CDR3: ASIRRRGVTSTDTQY
J: TRBJ2-3
V: TRBV2